Following are 28 T cell receptor beta chains from one sample sequenced in a study of blood T cell repertoires in COVID-19. Generated by immunoSEQ multiplex PCR, the TCRdb table keeps only in-frame clones and is missing some. The sample holds approximately 110,000 clones; less than 80% are singletons and the top ten take around 20%. The sequenced material came from peripheral blood. Source of these receptors: a man in his 70s with active or convalescent COVID-19.

The chain couples TRBV7-9 to TRBJ2-5; D is unclear. V shed 0 bases and J shed 5 bases, with 10 bases lying between them. The germline CDR1 and CDR2 sequences are SEHNR and FQNEAQ (reference sequence). This CDR3 contains 14 residues. Written as DNA, the CDR3 is TGTGCCAGCAGCTTAGCGTCAGGTGTGGAGACCCAGTACTTC. It is translated as CASSLASGVETQYF.

V and J are TRBV10-3 and TRBJ2-1, with D perhaps TRBD2 (6 bases). Germline values: CDR1 ENHRY, CDR2 SYGVKD. This CDR3 has 14 amino acids. Trimming cost V 10 bases and J 5 bases, with 18 bases left between them. This chain's CDR3 is CATRGGPGDNEQFF. CDR3 sequence (DNA): TGTGCCACCAGAGGAGGCCCGGGGGACAATGAGCAGTTCTTC.

V and J are TRBV9 and TRBJ2-7, with 14 positions matching TRBD2. Germline-derived CDR1 and CDR2 are SGDLS and YYNGEE. The CDR3 has 16 amino acids. Trimming cost V 2 bases and J 2 bases; bases outside gene matches: 3. DNA for the CDR3: TGTGCCAGCAGCGTGGGACTAGCGGGGGCACCCTACGAGCAGTACTTC. This translates into CASSVGLAGAPYEQYF.

V usage is TRBV7-8 and J usage is TRBJ2-1; TRBD2 matches at 9 bases. Looked up from germline, CDR1 is SGHVS and CDR2 is FQNEAQ. J lost 9 bases, V lost 5 bases, and 11 bases had no gene match. CDR3 length: 15 residues. The CDR3 sequence is CASSQSGTSSLEQFF. The DNA of the CDR3 is TGTGCCAGCAGCCAGTCCGGGACTAGCTCGCTTGAGCAGTTCTTC.

This chain links TRBV3-1 (or the pseudogene TRBV3-2) with TRBJ2-1; 7 bases line up with TRBD2. This CDR3 has 16 residues. Germline CDR1 is LGHDT and CDR2 is YNNKEL (reference sequence). J gave up 6 bases and V 3 bases, and 11 bases lay outside the gene matches. CDR3 residues: CASSHAGTTYRNEQFF. DNA of the CDR3: TGTGCCAGCAGCCACGCCGGGACTACTTATCGCAATGAGCAGTTCTTC.

The rearrangement joins TRBV4-1 to TRBJ2-2; 10 bases are shared with TRBD2. From germline, CDR1 is MGHRA and CDR2 YSYEKL. The CDR3 extends over 19 amino acids. With V trimmed by 4 bases and J by 5 bases, 16 bases remained unmatched. CDR3 in amino acids: CASSLNRFRTSGITGELFF. The CDR3 DNA sequence: TGCGCCAGCAGCCTAAACCGGTTTCGTACTAGCGGGATAACCGGGGAGCTGTTTTTT.

This clone has more than one count but fewer than ten. The chain is built from TRBV5-5 and TRBJ2-7; a possible D gene is TRBD2 (6 bases). This CDR3 has 17 residues. The germline V and J ends were trimmed by 1 base and 7 bases, with 24 bases remaining between them. The germline CDR1 and CDR2 sequences are SGHKS and YYEKEE (reference sequence). This CDR3 reads CASSLYLRDSSEVEQYF. The CDR3 DNA reads TGTGCCAGCAGCTTGTATCTCCGGGACTCCAGCGAGGTGGAGCAGTACTTC.

This chain links TRBV19 with TRBJ1-2; D uncertain. This CDR3 has 14 residues. In germline, CDR1 is LNHDA, CDR2 SQIVND (reference sequence). V gave up 5 bases and J gave up 2 bases, with 12 bases separating them. For the CDR3, the DNA is TGTGCCAGTAGTCCCGGCCCGGGGAACTATGGCTACACCTTC. This gives the protein CASSPGPGNYGYTF.

This clone was observed a single time. The chain has TRBV5-1 and TRBJ1-5; 10 nucleotides line up with TRBD1. Per germline, CDR1 SGHRS and CDR2 YFSETQ. Trimming took 3 bases from V and 4 from J; bases not matched to a gene: 4. The CDR3 loop spans 15 amino acids. CDR3 residues: CASSWTGGRNQPQHF. The CDR3 DNA follows: TGCGCCAGCAGCTGGACAGGGGGGAGGAATCAGCCCCAGCATTTT. The whole variable domain, remainder taken from reference TRBV5-1 and TRBJ1-5, is KAGVTQTPRYLIKTRGQQVTLSCSPISGHRSVSWYQQTPGQGLQFLFEYFSETQRNKGNFPGRFSGRQFSNSRSEMNVSTLELGDSALYLCASSWTGGRNQPQHFGDGTRLSIL.

This clone has only one observation. The V and J genes are TRBV7-3 and TRBJ1-2; 9 nucleotides line up with TRBD1. The CDR3 has 15 amino acids. CDR1 and CDR2 from the germline V gene are SGHTA and FQGTGA. With 3 bases clipped from V and 3 bases from J, the junction kept 5 bases outside the gene matches. The CDR3 DNA is TGTGCCAGCAGCTTTACAGGGGGCTTGGACTATGGCTACACCTTC. Its protein product is CASSFTGGLDYGYTF.

This clone has a single count. The V and J genes are TRBV7-9 and TRBJ1-2; possible D gene TRBD1, 5 bases. The V gene lost 5 bases and the J gene lost 4 bases, with 17 bases spanning the gap. CDR3 size: 15 residues. Germline lookup yields CDR1 SEHNR and CDR2 FQNEAQ (reference sequence). CDR3 coding DNA: TGTGCCAGCAGCCCGACAGTGGGTAGATCCTATGGCTACACCTTC. This translates into CASSPTVGRSYGYTF.

The chain links TRBV5-4 to TRBJ1-1; D is possibly TRBD1 (6 bases). The CDR3 extends over 15 amino acids. Trimming pared 3 bases from V and 2 bases from J, leaving 14 bases between. The V gene's germline CDR1 is SGHNT and CDR2 YYREEE (reference sequence). CDR3 amino acids: CASSSPGGGNTEAFF. The CDR3 nucleotides read TGTGCCAGCAGCTCGCCGGGAGGGGGTAACACTGAAGCTTTCTTT.

V is TRBV7-3 and J is TRBJ2-2; the match to TRBD2 covers 8 bases. J was trimmed by 3 bases and V by 0 bases; bases with no gene match: 3. The CDR3 length is 16 residues. Germline V CDR1 and CDR2: SGHTA, FQGTGA. CDR3 DNA: TGTGCCAGCAGCTTAACCGGGGGGGCACACACCGGGGAGCTGTTTTTT. Amino acids: CASSLTGGAHTGELFF.

This clone occurred once. The rearrangement links TRBV5-1 to TRBJ2-7; no clear D. The V end was cut by 5 bases, the J end by 2 bases, with 14 bases between. The CDR3 runs 14 residues. Germline loops: CDR1 SGHRS, CDR2 YFSETQ. Here the CDR3 DNA reads TGCGCCAGCAGTTTAGAGGAAGTTACCTACGAGCAGTACTTC. It is translated as CASSLEEVTYEQYF.

The chain combines TRBV11-2 with TRBJ2-3; weak D call: TRBD2 (6 bases). Per the germline V gene, CDR1 is SGHAT and CDR2 is FQNNGV. V was shortened by 1 base and J by 6 bases, with 14 bases between the two germline ends. The length of the CDR3 is 15 residues. The CDR3 sequence: CASSLVRETGDTQYF. The CDR3 DNA is TGTGCCAGCAGCTTAGTCCGGGAGACGGGTGATACGCAGTATTTT.

Only a few counts were recorded for this clone. J is TRBJ2-1 and V is TRBV10-3; D ambiguous. CDR3 length equals 11 residues. With 6 bases removed from V and 4 bases from J, the gap between germline ends came to 4 bases. The germline CDR1 and CDR2 sequences are ENHRY and SYGVKD. The CDR3: CAISNYNEQFF. In DNA form, the CDR3 reads TGTGCCATCAGCAATTACAATGAGCAGTTCTTC.

The rearrangement joins TRBV27 to TRBJ1-1, with 7 bases that match TRBD1. Germline CDR1 reads MNHEY; CDR2 reads SMNVEV (reference sequence). Trimming removed 6 bases from V and 1 base from J; junction bases left unmatched: 8. There are 15 residues in the CDR3. The CDR3 DNA reads TGTGCCAGCAGCACGAGGGACAGCTCGAACACTGAAGCTTTCTTT. Protein: CASSTRDSSNTEAFF.

The V and J genes are TRBV9 and TRBJ1-4, with 7 bases that match TRBD1. Trimming took 0 bases from V and 7 from J; bases not matched to a gene: 6. The CDR3 is 15 amino acids. Germline CDR1 is SGDLS and CDR2 is YYNGEE. CDR3 sequence (DNA): TGTGCCAGCAGCGTAGCTGGAGGGGGCCCTGAAAAACTGTTTTTT. Its translation is CASSVAGGGPEKLFF.

The V and J genes are TRBV11-2 and TRBJ2-4; tentative D call: TRBD1 (6 bases). The germline CDR1 and CDR2 sequences are SGHAT and FQNNGV. The CDR3 extends over 19 amino acids. Trimming stripped 5 bases from V and 0 bases from J, with 23 bases between. The CDR3 sequence: CASSPAGEQGLLAKNIQYF. Written as DNA, the CDR3 is TGTGCCAGCAGCCCCGCAGGGGAGCAAGGCCTACTAGCCAAAAACATTCAGTACTTC.

The chain recombines TRBV6-5 with TRBJ1-1; D remains unclear. V was pared by 2 bases and J by 6 bases, with 10 bases between. Germline lookup yields CDR1 MNHEY and CDR2 SVGAGI. The CDR3 is 13 amino acids. The CDR3 protein is CASSYQVGPEAFF. CDR3 nucleotide sequence: TGTGCCAGCAGTTACCAGGTTGGTCCTGAAGCTTTCTTT.

V and J are TRBV3-1 (or the pseudogene TRBV3-2) and TRBJ1-3; tentative D call: TRBD1 (6 bases). V gave up 3 bases and J gave up 0 bases, with 15 bases separating them. The CDR3 totals 17 residues. Per germline, CDR1 LGHDT and CDR2 YNNKEL (reference sequence). Written as DNA, the CDR3 is TGTGCCAGCAGCCATGGCGGGGGCAGGACCTCTGGAAACACCATATATTTT. Translated, it gives CASSHGGGRTSGNTIYF.

DNA of the CDR3: TGTGCCAGTAGTATAGCAAGGCCAGGGGATGAAAAACTGTTTTTT. As protein: CASSIARPGDEKLFF. This rearrangement joins TRBV19 to TRBJ1-4, with D tentatively TRBD1 (6 bases). Looked up from germline, CDR1 is LNHDA and CDR2 is SQIVND (reference sequence). The CDR3 is 15 residues long. V lost 1 base to trimming and J lost 6 bases, with 12 bases between them.

The rearrangement joins TRBV4-1 to TRBJ2-1; 9 bases are a match to TRBD2. In germline, CDR1 is MGHRA, CDR2 YSYEKL. The CDR3 consists of 14 residues. V was clipped by 0 bases and J by 9 bases; unmatched bases: 3. The CDR3 protein is CASSQDELAGEQFF. The CDR3 DNA follows: TGCGCCAGCAGCCAAGACGAACTAGCGGGTGAGCAGTTCTTC.

V is TRBV19 and J is TRBJ2-1; 10 bases map to TRBD2. Germline V CDR1 and CDR2: LNHDA, SQIVND (reference sequence). V shed 7 bases and J 6 bases; nucleotides not matched to a gene: 9. This CDR3 contains 15 residues. The CDR3: CASKRGIAGGNEQFF. CDR3 DNA sequence: TGTGCCAGTAAGAGGGGCATAGCGGGGGGCAATGAGCAGTTCTTC.

The genes are TRBV19 and TRBJ2-3; D perhaps matches TRBD2 (5 bases). CDR3 length: 17 residues. Trimming cost V 6 bases and J 0 bases, with 19 bases left between them. Germline CDR1 LNHDA, CDR2 SQIVND (reference sequence). CDR3 protein: CASRPASRAVSTDTQYF. DNA of the CDR3: TGTGCCAGTAGACCCGCGAGTAGAGCGGTTAGCACAGATACGCAGTATTTT.

Remarks on this clone: This CDR3 is also generated by other DNA sequences in the sample. The chain links TRBV27 to TRBJ2-2, with D possibly being TRBD2 (6 bases). The germline CDR1 and CDR2 sequences are MNHEY and SMNVEV (reference sequence). The CDR3 covers 16 residues. V lost 3 bases to trimming and J lost 2 bases, with 13 bases between them. DNA of the CDR3: TGTGCCAGCAGTTTGGAACTAGCTCTTAACACCGGGGAGCTGTTTTTT. Its translation: CASSLELALNTGELFF.

The chain recombines TRBV28 with TRBJ2-1, with 12 bases aligning to TRBD2. Germline CDR1 is MDHEN and CDR2 is SYDVKM. The CDR3 consists of 15 residues. V trimming: 4 bases; J trimming: 4 bases; junction bases outside the gene matches: 2. CDR3 loop: CASSSSGRDYNEQFF. The CDR3 DNA reads as TGTGCCAGCAGTTCTAGCGGGAGGGATTACAATGAGCAGTTCTTC.

This chain uses TRBV19 with TRBJ2-1; 13 bases agree with TRBD2. From germline, CDR1 is LNHDA and CDR2 SQIVND (reference sequence). There are 17 residues in the CDR3. With 5 bases clipped from V and 4 bases from J, the junction kept 8 bases outside the gene matches. The CDR3 loop is CASSPRTSGGHYNEQFF. The DNA for the CDR3 is TGTGCCAGTAGTCCCCGGACTAGCGGGGGTCATTACAATGAGCAGTTCTTC.